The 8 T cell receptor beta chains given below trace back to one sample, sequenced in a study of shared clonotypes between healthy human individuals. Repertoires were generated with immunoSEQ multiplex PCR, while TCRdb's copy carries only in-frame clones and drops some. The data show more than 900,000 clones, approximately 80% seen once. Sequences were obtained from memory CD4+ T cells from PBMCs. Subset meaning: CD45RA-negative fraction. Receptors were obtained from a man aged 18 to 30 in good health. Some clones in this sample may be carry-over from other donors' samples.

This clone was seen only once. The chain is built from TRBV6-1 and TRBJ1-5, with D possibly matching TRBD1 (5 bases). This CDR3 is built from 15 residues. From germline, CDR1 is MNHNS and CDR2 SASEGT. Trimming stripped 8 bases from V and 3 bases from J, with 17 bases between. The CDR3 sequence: CASGAVSGDNQPQHF. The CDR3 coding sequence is TGTGCCAGCGGGGCGGTGTCCGGGGACAATCAGCCCCAGCATTTT.

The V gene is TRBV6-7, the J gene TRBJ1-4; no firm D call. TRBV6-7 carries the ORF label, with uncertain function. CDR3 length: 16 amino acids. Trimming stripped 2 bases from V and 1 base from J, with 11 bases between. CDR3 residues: CASSYDDARTNEKLFF. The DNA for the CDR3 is TGTGCCAGCAGTTACGATGACGCCAGAACTAATGAAAAACTGTTTTTT.

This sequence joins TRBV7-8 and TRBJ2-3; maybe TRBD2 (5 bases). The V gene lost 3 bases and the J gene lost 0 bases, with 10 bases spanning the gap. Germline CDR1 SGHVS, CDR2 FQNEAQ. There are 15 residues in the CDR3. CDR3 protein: CASSFQAASTDTQYF. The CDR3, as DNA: TGTGCCAGCAGCTTTCAAGCGGCGAGCACAGATACGCAGTATTTT.

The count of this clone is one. The CDR3 DNA sequence: TGTGCCAGCAGCTTGGCCGGGGCTGGGGGGAGCAATCAGCCCCAGCATTTT. Its protein product is CASSLAGAGGSNQPQHF. V gene TRBV5-6 combines with J gene TRBJ1-5, with D possibly TRBD1 on 5 matching bases. The CDR3 runs to 17 residues. Trimming cost V 0 bases and J 1 base, with 14 bases left between them. The germline V gene encodes CDR1 SGHDT and CDR2 YYEEEE.

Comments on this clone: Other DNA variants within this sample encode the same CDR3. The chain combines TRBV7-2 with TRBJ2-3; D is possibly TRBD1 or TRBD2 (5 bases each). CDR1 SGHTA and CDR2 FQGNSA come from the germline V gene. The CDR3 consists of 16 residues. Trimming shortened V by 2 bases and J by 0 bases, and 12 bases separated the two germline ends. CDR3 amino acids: CASSLRGGTSTDTQYF. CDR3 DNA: TGTGCCAGCAGCTTACGGGGCGGAACTAGCACAGATACGCAGTATTTT.

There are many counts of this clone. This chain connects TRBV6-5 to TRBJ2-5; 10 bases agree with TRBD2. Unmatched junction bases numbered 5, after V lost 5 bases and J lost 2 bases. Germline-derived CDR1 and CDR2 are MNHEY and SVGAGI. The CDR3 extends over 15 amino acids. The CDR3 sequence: CASSRTSGTQETQYF. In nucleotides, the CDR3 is TGTGCCAGCAGTCGGACTAGCGGAACTCAAGAGACCCAGTACTTC.

The CDR3 DNA follows: TGTGCCAGCAGTGAATCCAGGACAGGGTTTTACAATGAGCAGTTCTTC. Translating gives CASSESRTGFYNEQFF. This sequence joins TRBV25-1 and TRBJ2-1, with 8 bases fitting TRBD1. V lost 1 base to trimming and J lost 4 bases; unmatched junction nucleotides: 6. The germline gives CDR1 MGHDK, CDR2 SYGVNS. The CDR3 totals 16 residues.

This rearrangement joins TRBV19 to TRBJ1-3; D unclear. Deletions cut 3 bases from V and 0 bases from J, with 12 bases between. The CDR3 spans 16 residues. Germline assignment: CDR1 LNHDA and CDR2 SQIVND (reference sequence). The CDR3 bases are TGTGCCAGTAGTATCAGCGGCGGACGCTCTGGAAACACCATATATTTT. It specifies CASSISGGRSGNTIYF.